The 19 T cell receptor beta chains reported below all come from one sample, sequenced in a study of blood T cell repertoires in COVID-19. Sequenced by immunoSEQ multiplex PCR; TCRdb stores in-frame clones only, minus some. The repertoire holds 200,000 to 250,000 clones, with roughly 90% as singletons. Sequenced input: peripheral blood. The receptors derive from a woman aged 55-70 years with acute or convalescent COVID-19.

This rearrangement joins TRBV11-2 to TRBJ1-5; D gene uncertain. The V end was cut by 2 bases, the J end by 4 bases, with 9 bases between. Germline V CDR1 and CDR2: SGHAT, FQNNGV. The CDR3 is 14 amino acids. This chain's CDR3 is CASSLTNGNQPQHF. CDR3 nucleotides: TGTGCCAGCAGCTTAACAAACGGGAATCAGCCCCAGCATTTT.

The V call is TRBV7-3, the J call TRBJ2-1; 8 nucleotides line up with TRBD1. Germline-derived CDR1 and CDR2 are SGHTA and FQGTGA. CDR3 length: 13 amino acids. Unmatched junction bases numbered 3, after V lost 5 bases and J lost 6 bases. CDR3 coding DNA: TGTGCCAGCAGCGCGGACAGGGTCAATGAGCAGTTCTTC. This translates into CASSADRVNEQFF.

The chain recombines TRBV9 with TRBJ1-1; D unresolved. The CDR3 length is 13 residues. Per the germline V gene, CDR1 is SGDLS and CDR2 is YYNGEE. Trimming took off 3 bases at V and 3 bases at J, with 9 bases between the two ends. CDR3 nucleotides: TGTGCCAGCAGCGGAAACATATACACTGAAGCTTTCTTT. As protein: CASSGNIYTEAFF.

In DNA, the CDR3 is TGTGCCAGCAGTCCCCCGGGACAGGGGTATTCACCCCTCCACTTT. It encodes CASSPPGQGYSPLHF. The V gene is TRBV28, the J gene TRBJ1-6; 10 bases map to TRBD1. V lost 5 bases to trimming and J lost 8 bases; unmatched junction nucleotides: 6. Germline V lookup: CDR1 MDHEN, CDR2 SYDVKM. This CDR3 is built from 15 residues.

This clone was counted a single time. The genes are TRBV19 and TRBJ2-7, with 15 bases that match TRBD2. V shed 9 bases and J 3 bases; nucleotides not matched to a gene: 6. Germline CDR1 reads LNHDA; CDR2 reads SQIVND (reference sequence). CDR3 length equals 15 residues. DNA of the CDR3: TGTGCCAGCGGACCGGGACTAGCGGGAGGCTACGAGCAGTACTTC. The encoded protein is CASGPGLAGGYEQYF.

J is TRBJ1-2 and V is TRBV6-1, with 9 bases fitting TRBD1. CDR3 size: 15 residues. Germline CDR1 reads MNHNS; CDR2 reads SASEGT. J lost 6 bases, V lost 2 bases, and 7 bases had no gene match. For the CDR3, the DNA is TGTGCCAGCAGTGAATTGCTACAGGGGGCGAATGGCTACACCTTC. Its protein is CASSELLQGANGYTF.

V is TRBV19 and J is TRBJ2-3; weak D call: TRBD2 (6 bases). Deletions cut 3 bases from V and 10 bases from J, with 11 bases between. The CDR3 has 12 residues. The germline V gene has CDR1 LNHDA and CDR2 SQIVND (reference sequence). The CDR3 is CASSMGLGAQYF. CDR3 nucleotides: TGTGCCAGTAGTATGGGACTTGGGGCGCAGTATTTT.

This chain links TRBV11-3 with TRBJ2-3; no clear D. Germline V gives CDR1 SGHNT, CDR2 YENEEA. The CDR3 length is 15 residues. The ends were cut back, 1 base at V and 4 bases at J, with 12 bases in the middle. CDR3 protein: CASSLGSHTADTQYF. The CDR3 DNA reads as TGTGCCAGCAGCTTAGGATCGCATACAGCAGATACGCAGTATTTT.

J is TRBJ2-1 and V is TRBV5-1; D gene uncertain. Germline V gives CDR1 SGHRS, CDR2 YFSETQ. The CDR3 is 16 amino acids. Trimming pared 0 bases from V and 7 bases from J, leaving 17 bases between. The CDR3 protein is CASSLGYRLDTNEQFF. The CDR3, as DNA: TGCGCCAGCAGCTTGGGGTATAGACTCGATACAAATGAGCAGTTCTTC.

V and J are TRBV5-1 and TRBJ2-1, with D perhaps TRBD2 (6 bases). V was cut by 5 bases and J by 2 bases, with 14 bases left in between. Germline-derived CDR1 and CDR2 are SGHRS and YFSETQ. This CDR3 is 15 amino acids long. The CDR3 DNA sequence: TGCGCCAGCAGGCCGGGAGATGGACCCTACAATGAGCAGTTCTTC. This gives the protein CASRPGDGPYNEQFF.

The V gene is TRBV28, the J gene TRBJ2-3, with D possibly matching TRBD2 (6 bases). Germline loops: CDR1 MDHEN, CDR2 SYDVKM. Trimming cost V 3 bases and J 0 bases, with 10 bases left between them. CDR3 size: 15 residues. The CDR3 DNA reads TGTGCCAGCAGTTTTGGCGGGACTAGCACAGATACGCAGTATTTT. As protein: CASSFGGTSTDTQYF. The full variable domain, with the rest looked up from reference TRBV28 and TRBJ2-3, is DVKVTQSSRYLVKRTGEKVFLECVQDMDHENMFWYRQDPGLGLRLIYFSYDVKMKEKGDIPEGYSVSREKKERFSLILESASTNQTSMYLCASSFGGTSTDTQYFGPGTRLTVL.

The CDR3 reads CASSATGNSPLHF. Here the CDR3 DNA reads TGTGCCAGCAGCGCGACAGGGAATTCACCCCTCCACTTT. The rearrangement joins TRBV3-1 (or the pseudogene TRBV3-2) to TRBJ1-6, with 7 bases fitting TRBD1. Germline values: CDR1 LGHDT, CDR2 YNNKEL (reference sequence). V was pared by 5 bases and J by 7 bases, with 2 bases of the junction left unmatched. This CDR3 spans 13 amino acids.

The J gene is TRBJ2-5, the V gene TRBV5-6; D possibly corresponds to TRBD1 (5 bases). Germline values: CDR1 SGHDT, CDR2 YYEEEE. This CDR3 is 15 amino acids long. V lost 5 bases and J lost 5, with 19 bases in between. For the CDR3, the DNA is TGTGCCAGCAGATCGAGTGAAGGGGCTAGGGAGACCCAGTACTTC. It translates to CASRSSEGARETQYF.

The rearrangement uses TRBV6-1 and TRBJ1-1; D might be TRBD1 (6 bases). The CDR3 runs 14 residues. The germline gives CDR1 MNHNS, CDR2 SASEGT. Trimming took off 2 bases at V and 4 bases at J, with 11 bases between the two ends. CDR3 DNA: TGTGCCAGCAGTGAACATCAGGGGACCACTGAAGCTTTCTTT. It encodes CASSEHQGTTEAFF.

V is TRBV3-1 (or the pseudogene TRBV3-2) and J is TRBJ2-3, with TRBD2 matching over 13 bases. The germline CDR1 and CDR2 sequences are LGHDT and YNNKEL (reference sequence). J was trimmed by 1 base and V by 4 bases; bases with no gene match: 2. The CDR3 is 16 amino acids. For the CDR3, the DNA is TGTGCCAGCAGCCCGGGACTAGCGGGGCGCACAGATACGCAGTATTTT. This translates into CASSPGLAGRTDTQYF.

This clone was seen more than once but under ten times. The chain employs TRBV5-5 and TRBJ2-7, with D maybe TRBD1 (5 bases). CDR3 length: 13 amino acids. Germline V lookup: CDR1 SGHKS, CDR2 YYEKEE (reference sequence). V dropped 1 base and J dropped 3 bases, with 8 bases sitting between them. DNA of the CDR3: TGTGCCAGCAGCTTGCAGGGTAGCTACGAGCAGTACTTC. This sequence encodes CASSLQGSYEQYF.

The J gene is TRBJ2-6, the V gene TRBV3-1 (or the pseudogene TRBV3-2), with 9 bases aligning to TRBD2. The CDR3 is 16 amino acids. Trimming removed 4 bases from V and 0 bases from J; junction bases left unmatched: 1. CDR1 is LGHDT and CDR2 is YNNKEL in the germline V gene (reference sequence). The DNA for the CDR3 is TGTGCCAGCAGCCTGCGGGGGGGCTCTGGGGCCAACGTCCTGACTTTC. Translation: CASSLRGGSGANVLTF.

The chain combines TRBV3-1 (or the pseudogene TRBV3-2) with TRBJ2-2; possible D gene TRBD2, 6 bases. This CDR3 is 16 amino acids long. The germline V and J ends were trimmed by 2 bases and 7 bases, with 17 bases remaining between them. Germline V gene data show CDR1 as LGHDT and CDR2 as YNNKEL (reference sequence). CDR3 protein: CASSQIRLTGVGELFF. The CDR3 DNA is TGTGCCAGCAGCCAAATAAGACTAACGGGGGTCGGGGAGCTGTTTTTT.

The genes are TRBV7-3 and TRBJ2-3, with 8 bases matching TRBD2. CDR3 length equals 19 residues. Germline V gives CDR1 SGHTA, CDR2 FQGTGA. The ends lost 1 base at V and 3 bases at J; junction bases unmatched: 15. This CDR3 reads CASSLMAPGAGGRTDTQYF. Here the CDR3 DNA reads TGTGCCAGCAGCTTAATGGCCCCCGGGGCGGGGGGCAGAACAGATACGCAGTATTTT.